This TCR beta chain was recovered during a study of cytomegalovirus exposure and HLA in healthy donors. This CDR3 region has 11 residues. Per the germline V gene, CDR1 is GTSNPN and CDR2 is SVGIG (reference sequence). The primer mix had 60 Vbeta and 13 Jbeta primers. Generated by immunoSEQ multiplex PCR, the TCRdb table keeps only in-frame clones and is missing some. The sample includes about 130,000 clones, around four fifths seen only once; the top ten take 1.2%. General study findings and limits: Among donors in an Asian-associated ancestry cluster, a later analysis reportedly found fewer N-insertions than the roughly 610-donor mean. There were 150 or so TCR beta chains listed as cytomegalovirus-associated. The analysis excluded some indistinguishable V segments, including TRBV6-2 and TRBV6-3.

Of note for this clone: What it binds is not known. Other nucleotide sequences in the sample specify the same CDR3.

This receptor was obtained from a boy aged 5-17 years in good health and CMV-seronegative. Sequencing was performed on PBMCs. This sequence joins TRBV30 and TRBJ2-1, with D possibly being TRBD2 (6 bases). As DNA, the CDR3 is TGTGCTAGCGGAAACTACAATGAGCAGTTCTTC. It translates to CASGNYNEQFF.